At least ten counts were recorded for the clone carrying this T cell receptor beta chain. The data are from a study of identical twins. Germline V gives CDR1 SGHVS, CDR2 FQNEAQ. The CDR3 length is 16 residues. Trimming took 5 bases from V and 2 from J; bases not matched to a gene: 10. From the 5' RACE reads, TCRdb called clonotypes with MiXCR, one entry per CDR3 protein. The sample comprises about 520,000 distinct CDR3 sequences, roughly a fifth of which are singletons, and about 0.91% rests with the top ten. This sample also appeared in a second study, on T cells expressing NK-cell markers. That source reports: These clonotypes, the leaders elsewhere, also led the CD3+CD56-NKG2C+ fraction in a handful of donors.

The clonotype was recovered from a woman in her late teens or twenties in good health. Source material: CD4+ T cells sorted from blood. The chain uses TRBV7-8 and TRBJ2-5, with 8 bases aligning to TRBD1. The CDR3 DNA follows: TGTGCCAGCAGCCCGTGGACAGGGAAGGGGCAAGAGACCCAGTACTTC. This codes for CASSPWTGKGQETQYF.